One sample yielded the 15 T cell receptor beta chains listed below, sequenced in a study of PD-1 blockade in classical Hodgkin lymphoma. Documented time point: newly diagnosed, previously untreated cHL patient sample. Magnetic negative selection of thawed PBMCs was the method by which CD4+ T cells were purified. The table came from immunoSEQ multiplex PCR; TCRdb's copy has only in-frame clones and leaves some out. The sample includes about 15,000 clones, around 84% of them seen just once. The specimen sequenced was CD4+ T cells from blood. The receptor set was obtained from a human donor with classical Hodgkin lymphoma.

The chain carries TRBV11-2 and TRBJ2-6, with D possibly TRBD1 on 5 matching bases. Trimming took off 8 bases at V and 1 base at J, with 15 bases between the two ends. Germline-derived CDR1 and CDR2 are SGHAT and FQNNGV. The CDR3 consists of 16 residues. CDR3 sequence reads: CASPQGVLSGANVLTF. CDR3 nucleotide sequence: TGTGCCAGCCCCCAAGGGGTACTGTCTGGGGCCAACGTCCTGACTTTC.

CDR3 DNA sequence: TGTGCCAGCAGTGAAGTGGGTCACCGAGGGTGGGAGACCCAGTACTTC. Translating it yields CASSEVGHRGWETQYF. The chain is built from TRBV2 and TRBJ2-5; possible D gene TRBD2, 5 bases. Trimming stripped 1 base from V and 5 bases from J, with 17 bases between. The length of the CDR3 is 16 residues. From germline, CDR1 is SNHLY and CDR2 FYNNEI.

This sequence joins TRBV6-5 and TRBJ2-7; the D call may be TRBD1 or TRBD2 (7 bases each). V gave up 4 bases and J gave up 3 bases, with 19 bases separating them. Germline V gives CDR1 MNHEY, CDR2 SVGAGI. The CDR3 covers 16 residues. This CDR3 is CASSSRQGGGGYEQYF. CDR3 DNA: TGTGCCAGCAGTTCCCGCCAGGGGGGGGGTGGCTACGAGCAGTACTTC.

This chain joins TRBV9 and TRBJ2-7; 8 positions match TRBD2. The CDR3 extends over 14 amino acids. Germline lookup yields CDR1 SGDLS and CDR2 YYNGEE. V dropped 6 bases and J dropped 3; count of bases not matched to a gene: 8. CDR3 sequence (DNA): TGTGCCAGCACCCCGGGACTAGGGATCTACGAGCAGTACTTC. This translates into CASTPGLGIYEQYF.

The V and J genes are TRBV6-4 and TRBJ2-7; a possible D gene is TRBD1 (6 bases). Germline CDR1 MRHNA, CDR2 SNTAGT. The CDR3 contains 12 residues. V dropped 6 bases and J dropped 7 bases, with 13 bases sitting between them. CDR3 sequence: CASSRTGSEQYF. CDR3 sequence (DNA): TGTGCCAGCAGCAGAACAGGGTCGGAGCAGTACTTC.

The chain employs TRBV28 and TRBJ1-2; possibly TRBD1 for D (6 bases). Germline V gene sequence: CDR1 MDHEN, CDR2 SYDVKM. Deletions cut 6 bases from V and 3 bases from J, with 14 bases between. The CDR3 runs 14 residues. CDR3 DNA: TGTGCCAGCAGCGACAGGAGGCTTTACTATGGCTACACCTTC. It codes for CASSDRRLYYGYTF.

This clone was found once. The chain recombines TRBV6-1 with TRBJ2-7, with 11 nucleotides matching TRBD1. The CDR3 has 13 amino acids. Trimming cost V 4 bases and J 6 bases; bases outside gene matches: 2. CDR1 and CDR2 from the germline V gene are MNHNS and SASEGT. The CDR3 region is CASSGTGGGEQYF. The CDR3 DNA is TGTGCCAGCAGTGGGACAGGGGGCGGCGAGCAGTACTTC.

The rearrangement links TRBV21-1 to TRBJ2-1; TRBD2 is the table's D call and was not checked against the DNA. TRBV21-1 is assigned pseudogene status. The CDR3 has 15 residues. CDR3 amino acids: CASSKDTKAYNEQFF. In DNA, the CDR3 is TGTGCCAGCAGCAAAGACACTAAAGCCTACAATGAGCAGTTCTTC.

This chain joins TRBV27 and TRBJ2-3, with no clear D. The CDR3 spans 12 residues. The germline V and J ends were trimmed by 6 bases and 6 bases, with 10 bases remaining between them. Germline assignment: CDR1 MNHEY and CDR2 SMNVEV (reference sequence). The CDR3 protein is CASSRVRDTQYF. The CDR3 DNA reads as TGTGCCAGCAGCAGAGTTAGGGATACGCAGTATTTT.

The chain is built from TRBV19 and TRBJ2-3; the D is unclear. Looked up from germline, CDR1 is LNHDA and CDR2 is SQIVND (reference sequence). CDR3 size: 14 residues. The ends were cut back, 0 bases at V and 0 bases at J, with 4 bases in the middle. The CDR3 is CASSIDKSTDTQYF. CDR3 nucleotide sequence: TGTGCCAGTAGTATAGATAAAAGCACAGATACGCAGTATTTT. The full variable domain, completed using reference TRBV19 and TRBJ2-3, is DGGITQSPKYLFRKEGQNVTLSCEQNLNHDAMYWYRQDPGQGLRLIYYSQIVNDFQKGDIAEGYSVSREKKESFPLTVTSAQKNPTAFYLCASSIDKSTDTQYFGPGTRLTVL.

The chain has TRBV13 and TRBJ1-1, with 8 bases fitting TRBD1. Trimming at V came to 5 bases and at J to 1 base, leaving 3 bases not matched to a gene. CDR3 length: 14 amino acids. Germline lookup yields CDR1 PRHDT and CDR2 FYEKMQ (reference sequence). The DNA of the CDR3 is TGTGCCAGCAGCCGGGGGACAGGGAACACTGAAGCTTTCTTT. It encodes CASSRGTGNTEAFF.

J is TRBJ1-6 and V is TRBV6-5; perhaps TRBD1 as D (5 bases). Germline V CDR1 and CDR2: MNHEY, SVGAGI. This CDR3 is 14 amino acids long. V gave up 7 bases and J gave up 4 bases, with 11 bases separating them. CDR3 nucleotide sequence: TGTGCCAGCACCGTTGGGACTTATAATTCACCCCTCCACTTT. Protein product: CASTVGTYNSPLHF.

The V and J genes are TRBV28 and TRBJ2-7; TRBD2 matches at 11 bases. Losses at the gene ends were 5 bases for V and 2 bases for J; bases not matched to a gene: 8. Germline V CDR1 and CDR2: MDHEN, SYDVKM. The CDR3 has 16 residues. DNA of the CDR3: TGTGCCAGCAGTCCCACGACTAGCGGGACAACCTACGAGCAGTACTTC. Translation gives CASSPTTSGTTYEQYF.

The rearrangement links TRBV7-9 to TRBJ2-7; 7 nucleotides agree with TRBD1. CDR1 is SEHNR and CDR2 is FQNEAQ in the germline V gene (reference sequence). V was clipped by 5 bases and J by 3 bases; unmatched bases: 7. The CDR3 runs to 14 residues. The CDR3 DNA reads as TGTGCCAGCAGCCAATGGGACAGAGTCTACGAGCAGTACTTC. Its protein product is CASSQWDRVYEQYF.

This chain uses TRBV7-2 with TRBJ2-1; D might be TRBD1 or TRBD2, each matching 5 bases. CDR1 is SGHTA, CDR2 FQGNSA, per germline. Trimming cost V 5 bases and J 7 bases, with 21 bases left between them. This CDR3 spans 16 amino acids. CDR3 nucleotide sequence: TGTGCCAGCAGCGGTCAGGGCCCCGGGACCTTTAATGAGCAGTTCTTC. This encodes CASSGQGPGTFNEQFF.